Listed here are 7 T cell receptor beta chains from one sample, sequenced in a study of HIV-infected children after antiretroviral therapy interruption. Unique molecular identifiers were included in an RNA-based 3' RACE TCR library. TCRdb ran MiXCR on the 3' RACE reads and lists one entry per CDR3 protein. The sample comprises about 14,000 distinct CDR3 sequences, less than 3.5% of which are singletons, and around 36% rests with the top ten. This sample's treatment: PENTA 11 planned treatment interruption arm or continuous ART arm. Specimen: CD45RO+ CD8+ T cells from PBMCs, pooled from several time points, collected from a donor given antiretroviral therapy, either interrupted or continuous. Noted subset: memory CD8+ CD45RO+ CD45RA- T cells. The source is a pool of human donors with HIV.

A few counts support this clonotype. The rearrangement links TRBV24-1 to TRBJ2-1; 8 bases align to TRBD2. CDR3 length equals 16 residues. CDR1 and CDR2 from the germline V gene are KGHDR and SFDVKD. The trim removed 6 bases at V and 6 bases at J, leaving 12 bases unmatched. In DNA, the CDR3 is TGTGCCACCAGTAGTGTGTTCGGGGGGGCCGGCAATGAGCAGTTCTTC. It translates to CATSSVFGGAGNEQFF.

Many counts were recorded for this clonotype. The chain has TRBV20-1 and TRBJ2-1; 10 nucleotides match TRBD1. V lost 5 bases to trimming and J lost 3 bases; unmatched junction nucleotides: 4. Per the germline V gene, CDR1 is DFQATT and CDR2 is SNEGSKA (reference sequence). There are 14 residues in the CDR3. In DNA form, the CDR3 reads TGCAGTGCTGGGGGACAGGGGCTCTACAATGAGCAGTTCTTC. As protein: CSAGGQGLYNEQFF.

This clonotype was detected ten times or more. The V gene is TRBV5-1, the J gene TRBJ2-7; D may be TRBD1 (6 bases). Germline V gives CDR1 SGHRS, CDR2 YFSETQ. This CDR3 has 16 amino acids. Trimming removed 4 bases at V and 2 bases at J, with 19 bases between. The CDR3 region is CASSRTTQGPPYEQYF. The CDR3 DNA follows: TGCGCCAGCAGCCGAACTACACAGGGTCCTCCCTACGAGCAGTACTTC.

This clonotype was recorded many times. The chain links TRBV11-3 to TRBJ2-7; the D gene is possibly TRBD1 (5 bases). The germline V gene encodes CDR1 SGHNT and CDR2 YENEEA. Deletions cut 0 bases from V and 1 base from J, with 10 bases between. There are 15 residues in the CDR3. The CDR3 sequence is CASSLDGARSYEQYF. The CDR3 DNA sequence: TGTGCCAGCAGCTTAGATGGGGCCAGGTCCTACGAGCAGTACTTC.

There are a few counts of this clonotype. The V gene is TRBV7-3, the J gene TRBJ2-7, with D maybe TRBD1 (6 bases). CDR1 is SGHTA and CDR2 is FQGTGA in the germline V gene. The V end lost 3 bases, the J end lost 2 bases, and 14 bases lay between the germline ends. This CDR3 is 15 amino acids long. The CDR3 loop reads CASSFLPTGTYEQYF. CDR3 DNA sequence: TGTGCCAGCAGCTTTCTACCGACAGGTACCTACGAGCAGTACTTC.

Many counts were recorded for this clonotype. V is TRBV6-4 and J is TRBJ2-2; TRBD2 agrees at 7 bases. This CDR3 is built from 13 residues. V lost 4 bases and J lost 4; bases outside the gene matches: 0. CDR1 MRHNA and CDR2 SNTAGT come from the germline V gene. As DNA, the CDR3 is TGTGCCAGCAGTGGGACTAGCACCGGGGAGCTGTTTTTT. Protein sequence: CASSGTSTGELFF.

This clonotype has at least ten counts. The chain joins TRBV6-1 to TRBJ2-3, with 10 positions matching TRBD2. The CDR3 has 14 amino acids. The V and J ends lost 2 bases and 4 bases, in that order; junction bases with no gene match: 0. Germline CDR1 and CDR2: MNHNS and SASEGT. CDR3 in DNA: TGTGCCAGCAGTGAAAGCGGGGGGGCAGATACGCAGTATTTT. This encodes CASSESGGADTQYF.